Listed below are T cell receptor beta chains from one sample, sequenced in a study of beta chain features in type 1 diabetes. Only in-frame clones appear in the TCRdb table, and some are missing; sequencing was by immunoSEQ multiplex PCR. The sample shows about 900,000 clones, 15% to 20% of them seen only once. The sequencing sample was made of naive CD4+ T cells from blood. These receptors were taken from a woman between 18 and 30 years old in good health. CDR3s include the opening cysteine and the closing phenylalanine or tryptophan. A D gene is named only where the DNA matches it firmly. Rows give clone size only sometimes, using once, few, many, or a class for an expanded clone.

TRBV7-9	17	-	TRBJ2-3	few	CASSFGSVSGGPDTQYF	TGTGCCAGCAGCTTCGGTTCTGTGAGCGGCGGTCCAGATACGCAGTATTTT
TRBV10-3	11	-	TRBJ1-1	-	CAISVGTEAFF	TGTGCCATCAGTGTAGGGACTGAAGCTTTCTTT
TRBV27	14	TRBD1	TRBJ2-3	-	CASSFPTGSDTQYF	TGTGCCAGCAGTTTTCCGACAGGGTCAGATACGCAGTATTTT
TRBV4-2	17	-	TRBJ2-2	-	CASSQVSSRGAVGELFF	TGTGCCAGCAGCCAAGTCTCGTCTCGGGGGGCGGTCGGGGAGCTGTTTTTT
TRBV28	16	-	TRBJ1-1	-	CASSLLTGSINTEAFF	TGTGCCAGCAGTTTACTTACAGGATCAATTAACACTGAAGCTTTCTTT
TRBV19	15	-	TRBJ2-5	few	CASSSTLSPRETQYF	TGTGCCAGTAGCTCCACACTGTCCCCGCGGGAGACCCAGTACTTC
TRBV28	14	-	TRBJ1-2	few	CASSYPEQGISYTF	TGTGCCAGCAGTTACCCGGAGCAGGGTATTAGCTACACCTTC
TRBV28	16	TRBD2	TRBJ2-5	-	CASSQGLEMRQETQYF	TGTGCCAGCAGTCAAGGACTAGAGATGAGGCAAGAGACCCAGTACTTC
TRBV2	16	TRBD2	TRBJ2-3	-	CASSARGGSVADTQYF	TGTGCCAGCAGTGCACGTGGCGGGAGTGTGGCAGATACGCAGTATTTT
TRBV5-1	14	-	TRBJ2-5	few	CASSLEPFQETQYF	TGCGCCAGCAGCTTGGAGCCGTTCCAAGAGACCCAGTACTTC
TRBV29-1	14	TRBD2	TRBJ2-7	-	CSVDGLAGPYEQYF	TGCAGCGTTGATGGGCTAGCGGGACCCTACGAGCAGTACTTC
TRBV7-3	13	-	TRBJ1-1	-	CASSLTGETEAFF	TGTGCCAGCAGCTTAACAGGGGAGACTGAAGCTTTCTTT
TRBV28	14	-	TRBJ1-5	-	CASSFRGLNQPQHF	TGTGCCAGCAGTTTCCGGGGACTCAATCAGCCCCAGCATTTT
TRBV7-8	14	-	TRBJ2-5	few	CASSLRFRQETQYF	TGTGCCAGCAGCTTAAGGTTCAGGCAAGAGACCCAGTACTTC
TRBV7-9	17	TRBD2	TRBJ2-1	few	CASSPRGLAGGGNEQFF	TGTGCCAGCAGCCCACGGGGACTAGCGGGAGGCGGGAATGAGCAGTTCTTC
TRBV2	13	-	TRBJ1-5	-	CASSESGAGPQHF	TGTGCCAGCAGTGAGTCAGGGGCTGGGCCCCAGCATTTT
TRBV14	16	TRBD2	TRBJ2-1	-	CASSQDPGTIYNEQFF	TGTGCCAGCAGCCAAGATCCGGGGACTATCTACAATGAGCAGTTCTTC
TRBV7-9	13	-	TRBJ1-1	-	CASSPDRFSEAFF	TGTGCCAGCAGCCCCGACAGGTTTTCTGAAGCTTTCTTT
TRBV7-9	15	-	TRBJ2-6	few	CASSFGNSGANVLTF	TGTGCCAGCAGCTTTGGAAACTCTGGGGCCAACGTCCTGACTTTC
TRBV7-8	15	-	TRBJ2-5	-	CASSLAGERGETQYF	TGTGCCAGCAGCTTAGCGGGAGAGAGGGGAGAGACCCAGTACTTC
TRBV6-5	14	TRBD1	TRBJ1-4	-	CASRQGATNEKLFF	TGTGCCAGCAGGCAGGGGGCAACTAATGAAAAACTGTTTTTT
TRBV6-5	15	TRBD1	TRBJ2-6	-	CASRLQGVGANVLTF	TGTGCCAGCAGATTACAGGGGGTTGGGGCCAACGTCCTGACTTTC